A selection of T cell receptor beta chains follows, all from one sample in a study of Ad26.COV2.S vaccination and SARS-CoV-2 variants. The method was immunoSEQ multiplex PCR; TCRdb's version includes in-frame clones alone and lacks a portion of them. The data show around 240,000 clones, 70% to 90% seen once. The sequenced sample was peripheral blood, obtained in a trial of Ad26.COV2.S vaccine versus placebo. These receptors all come from a person aged 18-65 years who received the Ad26.COV2.S COVID-19 vaccine or a placebo. Both conserved end residues are part of each CDR3. The D gene is left open where the match is weak. The listing skips clone size in some rows; elsewhere it reads once, few, many or a size class.

v_call: TRBV6-2/TRBV6-3; clone_size: -; j_call: TRBJ1-6; d_call: TRBD1; cdr3_nt: TGTGCCAGCAGTGGCAGGGGGCGCGGGTCACCCCTCCACTTT; cdr3_aa: CASSGRGRGSPLHF
v_call: TRBV14; clone_size: -; j_call: TRBJ2-2; d_call: TRBD1; cdr3_nt: TGTGCCAGCAGCCGGGATTGGACAGGGGCGAACACCGGGGAGCTGTTTTTT; cdr3_aa: CASSRDWTGANTGELFF
v_call: TRBV3-1/TRBV3-2; clone_size: -; j_call: TRBJ1-3; d_call: -; cdr3_nt: TGTGCCAGCAGCCAACTCCAGGGAGGAAACACCATATATTTT; cdr3_aa: CASSQLQGGNTIYF
v_call: TRBV27; clone_size: few; j_call: TRBJ1-5; d_call: -; cdr3_nt: TGTGCCAGCAGTTTAGACAGGTCCCTTAGCAATCAGCCCCAGCATTTT; cdr3_aa: CASSLDRSLSNQPQHF
v_call: TRBV11-2; clone_size: few; j_call: TRBJ2-2; d_call: -; cdr3_nt: TGTGCCAGCAGCTTAGTGCAGGGAATGAACACCGGGGAGCTGTTTTTT; cdr3_aa: CASSLVQGMNTGELFF
v_call: TRBV10-1; clone_size: -; j_call: TRBJ2-1; d_call: TRBD2; cdr3_nt: TGCGCCAGCAGTGAGTCGAGGTTAGCGGGATGGGTTTGGCCCTACAATGAGCAGTTCTTC; cdr3_aa: CASSESRLAGWVWPYNEQFF
v_call: TRBV6-5; clone_size: -; j_call: TRBJ2-5; d_call: -; cdr3_nt: TGTGCCAGCAGTTACGGGGAGACCCAGTACTTC; cdr3_aa: CASSYGETQYF
v_call: TRBV28; clone_size: -; j_call: TRBJ2-1; d_call: TRBD1; cdr3_nt: TGTGCCAGCAGTGTACAGGGGGCAGGAAGGTACAATGAGCAGTTCTTC; cdr3_aa: CASSVQGAGRYNEQFF
v_call: TRBV19; clone_size: few; j_call: TRBJ2-2; d_call: TRBD1; cdr3_nt: TGTGCCAGTAGTTGGTACAGGGGTTCCGGGGAGCTGTTTTTT; cdr3_aa: CASSWYRGSGELFF
v_call: TRBV10-3; clone_size: -; j_call: TRBJ2-3; d_call: TRBD1; cdr3_nt: TGTGCCATCAGTGGACAGGGGGCAATAGATACGCAGTATTTT; cdr3_aa: CAISGQGAIDTQYF
v_call: TRBV4-3; clone_size: -; j_call: TRBJ2-3; d_call: TRBD1; cdr3_nt: TGCGCCAGCAGCCACGAGACAGGGGCCCAGGATACGCAGTATTTT; cdr3_aa: CASSHETGAQDTQYF
v_call: TRBV19; clone_size: -; j_call: TRBJ1-3; d_call: -; cdr3_nt: TGTGCCAGTATCCCGTCAAGGTCTGGATACACCATATATTTT; cdr3_aa: CASIPSRSGYTIYF
v_call: TRBV9; clone_size: -; j_call: TRBJ2-7; d_call: TRBD1; cdr3_nt: TGTGCCAGCAGCCCGACAGGGGGGTCCTACGAGCAGTACTTC; cdr3_aa: CASSPTGGSYEQYF
v_call: TRBV19; clone_size: -; j_call: TRBJ1-6; d_call: TRBD1; cdr3_nt: TGTGCCAGTAAAGAGGGGGCTAACTCACCCCTCCACTTT; cdr3_aa: CASKEGANSPLHF
v_call: TRBV30; clone_size: -; j_call: TRBJ1-5; d_call: TRBD1; cdr3_nt: TGTGCCTGGAGCCCGGGGCAGGGGGATCAGCCCCAGCATTTT; cdr3_aa: CAWSPGQGDQPQHF
v_call: TRBV27; clone_size: -; j_call: TRBJ2-5; d_call: TRBD1; cdr3_nt: TGTGCCAGCAGTTTTTTTCAGACAGGGGAAGAGACCCAGTACTTC; cdr3_aa: CASSFFQTGEETQYF
v_call: TRBV2; clone_size: -; j_call: TRBJ2-5; d_call: -; cdr3_nt: TGTGCCAGCAGAGCCGGGACAACCCAAGAGACCCAGTACTTC; cdr3_aa: CASRAGTTQETQYF